This is a list of T cell receptor beta chains from one sample in a study of cytomegalovirus exposure and HLA in healthy donors. Profiling relied on immunoSEQ multiplex PCR, and the TCRdb table lists in-frame clones only, not all of them. Counted here are roughly 120,000 clones, approximately 15% occurring once; the ten biggest clones make up roughly 2%. Sequencing used PBMCs. The receptor set was obtained from a woman younger than 30 in good health and CMV-seronegative. The CDR3 runs from the conserved cysteine through the conserved F or W.

TRBJ2-5	TRBV6-5	CASSYTLAGGPETQYF
TRBJ2-7	TRBV20-1	CSGQVVYEQYF
TRBJ2-7	TRBV28	CASRRRDYEQYF
TRBJ1-3	TRBV13	CASSPGTAGNTIYF
TRBJ2-1	TRBV13	CASSLKWEDEQFF
TRBJ1-1	TRBV19	CASRVAAGSNTEAFF
TRBJ2-1	TRBV10-3	CAIRDRLAGLEQFF
TRBJ2-6	TRBV7-2	CASSPRVTGANVLTF
TRBJ2-3	TRBV28	CASILPRRDTQYF
TRBJ1-2	TRBV28	CASSFLGAKGYTF
TRBJ1-1	TRBV7-9	CASSLPGNTEAFF
TRBJ2-3	TRBV6-1	CASSATSGGGLNTQYF
TRBJ1-4	TRBV7-3	CASSPSGVGNEKLFF
TRBJ2-5	TRBV2	CASSVREDTQYF
TRBJ1-1	TRBV6-1	CASSEQGENTEAFF
TRBJ1-1	TRBV2	CASSGDRELDTEAFF
TRBJ1-6	TRBV5-4	CASSLGQGMNHSPLHF
TRBJ2-7	TRBV5-8	CASSLNPGYSAGPYEQYF
TRBJ2-7	TRBV27	CASSWGLEQYF
TRBJ1-1	TRBV6-5	CASSRLTDRNTEAFF
TRBJ1-2	TRBV4-2	CASSQALSRDSGYGYTF
TRBJ2-7	TRBV7-2	CASSPRTPPYEQYF
TRBJ1-3	TRBV30	CAWSVMTGPGGNTIYF
TRBJ1-6	TRBV27	CASSYPSDNSPLHF
TRBJ1-4	TRBV5-1	CASSLRQGSGEKLFF
TRBJ1-5	TRBV10-3	CAISGTGEVQPQHF
TRBJ1-5	TRBV6-1	CASSASYSNQPQHF
TRBJ2-7	TRBV28	CASSPFLVGEQYF
TRBJ2-1	TRBV5-1	CASSHTGDNEQFF
TRBJ2-5	TRBV9	CASSAQGGGEGETQYF
TRBJ2-5	TRBV6-5	CASSSGGGPTQTQYF
TRBJ1-6	TRBV28	CASSTAGTGDSPLHF
TRBJ1-5	TRBV18	CASSPSGGGGQPQHF
TRBJ2-7	TRBV30	CAWSVRVGGRRTGPSYEQYF
TRBJ1-1	TRBV7-6	CASSPPGRMAFF
TRBJ1-5	TRBV4-2	CASSQDLGGPQHF
TRBJ2-5	TRBV7-9	CASSPRVDQETQYF
TRBJ2-1	TRBV7-3	CASSQYGSGSYNEQFF
TRBJ1-2	TRBV18	CASSPATGANYGYTF
TRBJ2-3	TRBV9	CASSVRTSTDTQYF
TRBJ1-5	TRBV30	CAWSPPDRASQPQHF
TRBJ1-2	TRBV5-1	CASSSQPGQVTYGYTF
TRBJ1-1	TRBV30	CAWSGQLNTEAFF
TRBJ2-1	TRBV13	CASSLVGGGDDEQFF
TRBJ2-5	TRBV25-1	CASSVSGSDILETQYF
TRBJ2-7	TRBV7-2	CASSLEWTGPSYEQYF
TRBJ2-1	TRBV29-1	CSVVPGGSGDYNEQFF
TRBJ1-1	TRBV30	CAWSVRGDTEAFF
TRBJ2-5	TRBV28	CASSLSGSSGGQETQYF
TRBJ1-5	TRBV6-1	CASSERPGRASNQPQHF
TRBJ2-1	TRBV29-1	CSVEGVLAGGTYNEQFF
TRBJ1-1	TRBV30	CAWSPGTGKNTEAFF
TRBJ2-1	TRBV13	CASSPRWASGRARNEQFF
TRBJ2-7	TRBV19	CASSIAGQATLEQYF
TRBJ2-2	TRBV7-6	CASSSRFPEGAGELFF